This is a list of T cell receptor beta chains from one sample in a study of shared clonotypes between healthy human individuals. Sequencing was performed with immunoSEQ multiplex PCR; in TCRdb, only in-frame clones are kept and a portion is missing. The sample contains a few million clones, 85% to 95% of which appear only once. Source material: naive CD4+ T cells from PBMCs. These receptors all come from a man aged 18-30 years in good health. Some clones in this sample may be carry-over from other donors' samples. CDR3s include the opening cysteine and the closing phenylalanine or tryptophan. Each record gives: clone size, D gene, J gene, V gene, CDR3 protein, CDR3 DNA. D genes are given only for firm matches. Part of the rows lack a size; the others show once, few, many or a class for expanded clones.

size: .
D: TRBD1
J: TRBJ1-4
V: TRBV30
CDR3: CAWSPGDRDVEKLFF
DNA: TGTGCCTGGAGCCCGGGTGACAGGGATGTTGAAAAACTGTTTTTT

size: .
D: TRBD1
J: TRBJ2-3
V: TRBV2
CDR3: CASRAGQGAPDTQYF
DNA: TGTGCCAGCAGGGCGGGACAGGGGGCCCCAGATACGCAGTATTTT

size: .
D: TRBD2
J: TRBJ2-1
V: TRBV9
CDR3: CASSLRTSGEGGQFF
DNA: TGTGCCAGCAGCCTCCGGACTAGCGGGGAGGGGGGGCAGTTCTTC

size: once
D: .
J: TRBJ1-3
V: TRBV6-1
CDR3: CASFENTIYF
DNA: TGTGCCAGCTTTGAAAACACCATATATTTT

size: .
D: TRBD2
J: TRBJ2-1
V: TRBV28
CDR3: CASFSGRAPYYNEQFF
DNA: TGTGCCAGCTTTAGCGGGAGGGCCCCCTACTACAATGAGCAGTTCTTC

size: .
D: .
J: TRBJ2-2
V: TRBV5-6
CDR3: CASSLSRRNTGELFF
DNA: TGTGCCAGCAGCTTGTCAAGGAGGAACACCGGGGAGCTGTTTTTT

size: .
D: TRBD2
J: TRBJ2-1
V: TRBV19
CDR3: CASSRDGAGGPNEQFF
DNA: TGTGCCAGTAGTCGCGACGGAGCGGGAGGGCCCAATGAGCAGTTCTTC

size: .
D: TRBD1
J: TRBJ2-7
V: TRBV5-1
CDR3: CASSLGGTGSYEQYF
DNA: TGCGCCAGCAGCTTGGGGGGGACAGGGTCCTACGAGCAGTACTTC

size: .
D: .
J: TRBJ2-1
V: TRBV5-6
CDR3: CASSLGGVAEQFF
DNA: TGTGCCAGCAGCTTGGGTGGGGTGGCTGAGCAGTTCTTC

size: few
D: .
J: TRBJ1-2
V: TRBV7-2
CDR3: CASSLGRPNYGYTF
DNA: TGTGCCAGCAGCTTAGGCAGGCCTAACTATGGCTACACCTTC

size: .
D: TRBD1
J: TRBJ2-2
V: TRBV5-1
CDR3: CASSTGSLTGGIAGELFF
DNA: TGCGCCAGCAGCACCGGGTCACTTACAGGGGGAATCGCCGGGGAGCTGTTTTTT

size: few
D: .
J: TRBJ1-1
V: TRBV28
CDR3: CASSSDRGSWDTEAFF
DNA: TGTGCCAGCAGTTCGGACCGGGGGAGTTGGGACACTGAAGCTTTCTTT

size: .
D: .
J: TRBJ1-3
V: TRBV6-1
CDR3: CASSEQDSAGNTIYF
DNA: TGTGCCAGCAGTGAGCAGGACAGTGCTGGAAACACCATATATTTT

size: .
D: .
J: TRBJ2-3
V: TRBV28
CDR3: CASTLAAISTDTQYF
DNA: TGTGCCAGCACCCTGGCGGCTATTAGCACAGATACGCAGTATTTT